What follows describes a single T cell receptor (beta chain). Its antigen is unknown. The sequencing template was cDNA reverse transcribed from extracted RNA. TCRdb's copy holds only in-frame clones and misses some; the assay was immunoSEQ multiplex PCR. The sample lists 190,000 or so clones, roughly 60% occurring once. This specimen comes from a study of CD8+ T cells in alopecia areata. Findings and limits, study-wide: Lesional scalp displayed greater clonality than normal scalp, most notably in alopecia totalis/universalis.

The CDR3 is 11 residues long. Trimming removed 6 bases at V and 5 bases at J, with 7 bases between. CDR1 is MNHEY and CDR2 is SMNVEV in the germline V gene (reference sequence). The sample's treatment: oral pan-JAK inhibitor, 5-10 mg twice daily. The chain employs TRBV27 and TRBJ1-2; D not resolved. The TCR comes from a human donor with alopecia areata. The sequencing here drew on CD4+ T cells sorted from blood, taken at week 24, from a patient treated with tofacitinib. The CDR3 region is CASRTRYGYTF. The DNA for the CDR3 is TGTGCCAGCAGGACACGTTATGGCTACACCTTC.